This TCR beta chain comes out of a study of immune evolution from preneoplasia to lung adenocarcinoma. Using immunoSEQ multiplex PCR, the repertoire was profiled, and TCRdb retains in-frame clones only, with some absent. The data show about 8,400 clones, with 80% to 85% seen just once and 7.5% to 9.5% held by the top ten. V shed 2 bases and J 2 bases; nucleotides not matched to a gene: 15. Germline V gene lookup returns CDR1 MNHNS and CDR2 SASEGT. This CDR3 is 18 amino acids long. The V call is TRBV6-1, the J call TRBJ2-7; 7 bases match TRBD1. This TCR was recovered from a person aged 45-60 years with lung adenocarcinoma. Sequenced input: FFPE invasive lung adenocarcinoma tissue. The CDR3 spells CASSEKGVETQGAYEQYF. CDR3 DNA: TGTGCCAGCAGTGAAAAGGGAGTCGAAACGCAGGGGGCCTACGAGCAGTACTTC.